This T cell receptor beta chain was recorded in a study of shared clonotypes between healthy human individuals. Study details: Each donor's CD4 naive and CD4 memory cells filled three plates apiece, CD8 naive two, and CD8 memory one.

Method: immunoSEQ multiplex PCR; TCRdb's copy keeps in-frame clones and lacks some. The sample holds 600,000 or so clones; about 98% are singletons and the top ten take 0.3%. The germline V gene has CDR1 MGHRA and CDR2 YSYEKL. V lost 4 bases and J lost 2; bases outside the gene matches: 9. The CDR3 runs to 16 residues. Terminally differentiated effector memory CD45RA+ cells were excluded from the naive CD8 cells, which were CD45RO-negative and positively selected for CCR7. The sequence derives from a man aged 25-45 years in good health. Sample: naive CD8+ T cells sorted from blood. This sequence joins TRBV4-1 and TRBJ2-7; 9 nucleotides match TRBD2. The CDR3 region is CASSPALPSGTYEQYF. In DNA form, the CDR3 reads TGCGCCAGCAGCCCTGCTTTGCCTAGCGGGACCTACGAGCAGTACTTC.